These 20 T cell receptor beta chains were all obtained from the same sample, sequenced in a study of cytomegalovirus exposure and HLA in healthy donors. Primers included in the PCR were 60 Vbeta and 13 Jbeta primers. The method was immunoSEQ multiplex PCR; TCRdb's version includes in-frame clones alone and lacks a portion of them. Here the sample spans approximately 150,000 clones, about four fifths being singletons. Input material: PBMCs. These receptor sequences come from a man aged 50 to 60 in good health and CMV-seropositive.

The V call is TRBV10-2, the J call TRBJ1-1, with a possible D match to TRBD1 (6 bases). Germline CDR1 and CDR2: WSHSY and SAAADI. Trimming shortened V by 3 bases and J by 0 bases, and 8 bases separated the two germline ends. CDR3 length: 14 amino acids. CDR3 in DNA: TGCGCCAGCAGTGACGGGACACTGAACACTGAAGCTTTCTTT. This translates into CASSDGTLNTEAFF.

The chain is built from TRBV29-1 and TRBJ2-3, with 8 bases matching TRBD1. CDR3 length: 14 residues. Germline V gene sequence: CDR1 SQVTM, CDR2 ANQGSEA. After removal of 6 bases from V and 2 bases from J, the junction contained 7 bases not matched to a gene. The CDR3 spells CSVTGTGVTDTQYF. CDR3 nucleotides: TGCAGCGTAACCGGGACAGGAGTCACAGATACGCAGTATTTT.

The V gene is TRBV5-4, the J gene TRBJ2-7; 8 positions agree with TRBD1. The length of the CDR3 is 14 residues. In germline, CDR1 is SGHNT, CDR2 YYREEE (reference sequence). Trimming at V came to 0 bases and at J to 5 bases, leaving 4 bases not matched to a gene. The chain's CDR3 is CASSLGQGIHEQYF. CDR3 DNA: TGTGCCAGCAGCTTGGGACAGGGGATCCACGAGCAGTACTTC.

The rearrangement uses TRBV9 and TRBJ2-5; 8 bases fit TRBD2. Trimming cost V 3 bases and J 0 bases; bases outside gene matches: 7. Germline V gives CDR1 SGDLS, CDR2 YYNGEE. CDR3 length: 16 residues. For the CDR3, the DNA is TGTGCCAGCAGCGGGGGGGCGGGGGGATACCAAGAGACCCAGTACTTC. Its translation is CASSGGAGGYQETQYF.

The chain employs TRBV6-1 and TRBJ2-1; TRBD2 matches at 9 bases. The CDR3 length is 15 residues. Germline loops: CDR1 MNHNS, CDR2 SASEGT. Unmatched junction bases numbered 12, after V lost 5 bases and J lost 10 bases. The CDR3 here is CASSSSGGPGVEQFF. DNA for the CDR3: TGTGCCAGCAGTTCCAGCGGGGGGCCGGGGGTCGAGCAGTTCTTC.

This clone was counted a single time. J is TRBJ1-1 and V is TRBV18; D may be TRBD1 (6 bases). Per germline, CDR1 KGHSH and CDR2 LQKENI. The CDR3 is 13 residues long. V lost 2 bases to trimming and J lost 7 bases, with 11 bases between them. The CDR3: CASSPRTADEAFF. DNA for the CDR3: TGTGCCAGCTCACCAAGGACAGCCGATGAAGCTTTCTTT.

The chain joins TRBV19 to TRBJ2-2, with 9 positions matching TRBD2. CDR3 length equals 14 residues. With V trimmed by 5 bases and J by 7 bases, 5 bases remained unmatched. The germline gives CDR1 LNHDA, CDR2 SQIVND (reference sequence). The DNA for the CDR3 is TGTGCCAGTAGTTGGCGGGGGGGCGTCGGGGAGCTGTTTTTT. Residues: CASSWRGGVGELFF.

A few counts support this clone. The V and J genes are TRBV7-2 and TRBJ1-2; possible D gene TRBD1, 5 bases. V was cut by 3 bases and J by 3 bases, with 8 bases left in between. The germline gives CDR1 SGHTA, CDR2 FQGNSA. This CDR3 has 13 amino acids. CDR3 sequence: CASSFGGYYGYTF. CDR3 nucleotides: TGTGCCAGCAGCTTCGGGGGGTACTATGGCTACACCTTC. The complete variable domain, with remaining parts taken from reference TRBV7-2 and TRBJ1-2, reads GAGVSQSPSNKVTEKGKDVELRCDPISGHTALYWYRQSLGQGLEFLIYFQGNSAPDKSGLPSDRFSAERTGGSVSTLTIQRTQQEDSAVYLCASSFGGYYGYTFGSGTRLTVV.

The genes are TRBV5-1 and TRBJ2-1, with 8 bases lining up with TRBD2. The germline CDR1 and CDR2 sequences are SGHRS and YFSETQ. There are 16 residues in the CDR3. J gave up 0 bases and V 4 bases, and 6 bases lay outside the gene matches. In nucleotides, the CDR3 is TGCGCCAGCAGCCAAAACGGACTAGCCTCCTACAATGAGCAGTTCTTC. Its protein is CASSQNGLASYNEQFF.

The chain recombines TRBV5-1 with TRBJ2-1, with D perhaps TRBD2 (5 bases). V gave up 2 bases and J gave up 9 bases, with 12 bases separating them. This CDR3 has 13 residues. CDR1 SGHRS and CDR2 YFSETQ come from the germline V gene. The CDR3 region has the DNA TGCGCCAGCAGCTTAGGACTCCCGGTTGAGCAGTTCTTC. Protein sequence: CASSLGLPVEQFF.

This chain uses TRBV6-6 with TRBJ2-3, with a tentative D call TRBD2 (6 bases). This CDR3 contains 15 residues. With 7 bases removed from V and 2 bases from J, the gap between germline ends came to 16 bases. The V gene's germline CDR1 is MNHNY and CDR2 SVGAGI (reference sequence). CDR3 loop: CASTRRDLYTDTQYF. The CDR3, as DNA: TGTGCCAGCACTCGAAGGGACTTATACACAGATACGCAGTATTTT.

This chain joins TRBV5-6 and TRBJ1-1, with TRBD1 as a possible D gene (6 bases). The germline V gene has CDR1 SGHDT and CDR2 YYEEEE. The V end lost 4 bases, the J end lost 3 bases, and 13 bases lay between the germline ends. The CDR3 sequence is 14 residues long. The CDR3 coding sequence is TGTGCCAGCAGCCCACCAGGGGTTTACACTGAAGCTTTCTTT. This gives the protein CASSPPGVYTEAFF.

The chain joins TRBV6-1 to TRBJ1-2; D gene uncertain. CDR3 length: 11 amino acids. Germline V CDR1 and CDR2: MNHNS, SASEGT. With 4 bases removed from V and 5 bases from J, the gap between germline ends came to 5 bases. The CDR3 region is CASSGPYGYTF. As DNA, the CDR3 is TGTGCCAGCAGTGGTCCTTATGGCTACACCTTC.

A few counts support this clone. V gene TRBV28 combines with J gene TRBJ1-1; D remains ambiguous. The V gene lost 4 bases and the J gene lost 9 bases, with 6 bases spanning the gap. Germline loops: CDR1 MDHEN, CDR2 SYDVKM. The CDR3 is 10 amino acids. In nucleotides, the CDR3 is TGTGCCAGCAGTTCCCGTAAAGCTTTCTTT. This encodes CASSSRKAFF.

The chain employs TRBV6-6 and TRBJ1-2; 9 nucleotides line up with TRBD1. Germline CDR1 MNHNY, CDR2 SVGAGI (reference sequence). The trim removed 6 bases at V and 4 bases at J, leaving 12 bases unmatched. This CDR3 comprises 16 residues. The CDR3 DNA is TGTGCCAGCAGCACGGGACAGGGATGGGAGGGCTATGGCTACACCTTC. Protein: CASSTGQGWEGYGYTF.

V gene TRBV27 combines with J gene TRBJ2-3; TRBD1 aligns across 12 bases. V gave up 10 bases and J gave up 2 bases; unmatched junction bases: 4. There are 14 residues in the CDR3. Germline CDR1 is MNHEY and CDR2 is SMNVEV (reference sequence). CDR3 nucleotides: TGTGCCATCGGGGACAGGGGGCCCACAGATACGCAGTATTTT. The encoded protein is CAIGDRGPTDTQYF.

The V gene is TRBV6-5, the J gene TRBJ1-6, with TRBD1 identical over 9 bases. With V trimmed by 5 bases and J by 16 bases, 9 bases remained unmatched. This CDR3 spans 13 amino acids. Per germline, CDR1 MNHEY and CDR2 SVGAGI. DNA for the CDR3: TGTGCCAGCAGTGTCCCCGGGACAGGGAGACTCCACTTT. This gives the protein CASSVPGTGRLHF.

As concerns this clone: The likely explanation is a read error, given a far larger clone one base away. The chain uses TRBV11-1 and TRBJ2-7; possibly TRBD2 for D (5 bases). This CDR3 is 13 amino acids long. CDR1 is SGHAT, CDR2 FQDESV, per germline (reference sequence). Trimming took 5 bases from V and 7 from J, leaving 15 bases between them. The CDR3 loop is CASSPGNYNEQYF. In DNA form, the CDR3 reads TGTGCCAGCAGCCCCGGGAACTACAATGAGCAGTACTTC. Supplemented by reference TRBV11-1 and TRBJ2-7, the full variable domain reads EAEVAQSPRYKITEKSQAVAFWCDPISGHATLYWYRQILGQGPELLVQFQDESVVDDSQLPKDRFSAERLKGVDSTLKIQPAELGDSAMYLCASSPGNYNEQYFGPGTRLTVT.

The chain recombines TRBV9 with TRBJ2-1, with TRBD1 as a possible D gene (6 bases). This CDR3 contains 13 residues. V was shortened by 4 bases and J by 10 bases, with 15 bases between the two germline ends. Per germline, CDR1 SGDLS and CDR2 YYNGEE. The CDR3 loop is CASSQGSVGEQFF. CDR3 bases: TGTGCCAGCAGCCAGGGGTCCGTAGGGGAGCAGTTCTTC.

The chain has TRBV5-1 and TRBJ1-1; tentatively, D is TRBD1 (6 bases). CDR3 length: 14 amino acids. V was shortened by 2 bases and J by 1 base, with 9 bases between the two germline ends. Germline CDR1 is SGHRS and CDR2 is YFSETQ. The CDR3 DNA sequence: TGCGCCAGCAGCTTCGGGACACCGAACACTGAAGCTTTCTTT. Translating it yields CASSFGTPNTEAFF.